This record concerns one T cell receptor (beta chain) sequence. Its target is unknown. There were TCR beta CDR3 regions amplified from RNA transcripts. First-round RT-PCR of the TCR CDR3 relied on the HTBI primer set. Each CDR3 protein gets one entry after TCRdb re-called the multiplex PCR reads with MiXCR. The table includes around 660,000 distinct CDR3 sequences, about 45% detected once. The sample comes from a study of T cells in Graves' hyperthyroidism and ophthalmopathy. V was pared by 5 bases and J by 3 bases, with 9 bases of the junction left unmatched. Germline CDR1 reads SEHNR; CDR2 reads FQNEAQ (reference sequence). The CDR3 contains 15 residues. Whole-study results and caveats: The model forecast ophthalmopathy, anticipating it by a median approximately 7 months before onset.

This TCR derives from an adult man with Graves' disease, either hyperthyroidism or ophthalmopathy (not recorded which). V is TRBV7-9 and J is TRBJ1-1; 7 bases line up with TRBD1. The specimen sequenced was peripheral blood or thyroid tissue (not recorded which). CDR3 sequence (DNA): TGTGCCAGCAGCGACAGGGCCCCTGGGGACACTGAAGCTTTCTTT. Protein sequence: CASSDRAPGDTEAFF.